These T cell receptor beta chains were read from a single sample in a study of T-cell memory formation after mild COVID-19. TCRdb reprocessed the 5' RACE reads with MiXCR, giving one entry per CDR3 protein. This sample has 280,000 or so distinct CDR3 sequences, with around 8% found just once. The sample was PBMCs or a T cell subset sorted from them (not recorded which). Every receptor here comes from a man aged 18 to 30 who had mild COVID-19 (a few samples of this study predate the infection). Cell type and time point are not known. Both conserved end residues are part of each CDR3. A D gene is named only where the DNA matches it firmly. Clone size is not always given. Where it is, it says once, few, many or a class for expanded clones.

J: TRBJ1-4; length: 12; size: few; D: NA; V: TRBV7-8; DNA: TGTGCCAGCAGCTTACCTGGTGAAAAACTGTTTTTT; CDR3: CASSLPGEKLFF
J: TRBJ2-1; length: 17; size: many; D: TRBD1; V: TRBV5-5; DNA: TGTGCCAGCAGCTTGGTCCTACAGGGGGCAGGCTACAATGAGCAGTTCTTC; CDR3: CASSLVLQGAGYNEQFF
J: TRBJ1-1; length: 15; size: few; D: NA; V: TRBV7-3; DNA: TGTGCCAGCAGCGACAGCCACATTTTGAACACTGAAGCTTTCTTT; CDR3: CASSDSHILNTEAFF
J: TRBJ1-1; length: 15; size: few; D: NA; V: TRBV4-2; DNA: TGTGCCAGCAGCCAAGTTGGACAGATGAACACTGAAGCTTTCTTT; CDR3: CASSQVGQMNTEAFF
J: TRBJ2-2; length: 17; size: many; D: NA; V: TRBV12-3/TRBV12-4; DNA: TGTGCCAGCACCAATTTCCCCCCCGGGTACCACACCGGGGAGCTGTTTTTT; CDR3: CASTNFPPGYHTGELFF
J: TRBJ1-5; length: 16; size: few; D: NA; V: TRBV6-6; DNA: TGTGCCAGCAGTTACTGGGCAGCGGATAGCAATCAGCCCCAGCATTTT; CDR3: CASSYWAADSNQPQHF
J: TRBJ2-5; length: 13; size: NA; D: NA; V: TRBV27; DNA: TGTGCCAGCACCCCCCTAGGGCAGGGGACCCAGTACTTC; CDR3: CASTPLGQGTQYF
J: TRBJ2-6; length: 17; size: NA; D: NA; V: TRBV4-3; DNA: TGCGCCAGCAGCCGACGACGGGACAACTCTGGGGCCAACGTCCTGACTTTC; CDR3: CASSRRRDNSGANVLTF
J: TRBJ2-6; length: 15; size: NA; D: NA; V: TRBV7-2; DNA: TGTGCCAGCGCCAGCTTTCTCTGGAGGGCCAACGTCCTGACTTTC; CDR3: CASASFLWRANVLTF
J: TRBJ2-5; length: 18; size: NA; D: NA; V: TRBV28; DNA: TGTGCCAGCAGTGCAATTTCTTGGGGCACTGTAGGCGCGGAGACCCAGTACTTC; CDR3: CASSAISWGTVGAETQYF
J: TRBJ2-1; length: 13; size: NA; D: TRBD2; V: TRBV20-1; DNA: TGCAGTGCTTCCACTAGCGGGGTGAATGAGCAGTTCTTC; CDR3: CSASTSGVNEQFF
J: TRBJ2-6; length: 18; size: NA; D: NA; V: TRBV29-1; DNA: TGCAGCGTACTGATGGCGGGACATCCTGACTCTGGGGCCAACGTCCTGACTTTC; CDR3: CSVLMAGHPDSGANVLTF
J: TRBJ2-7; length: 15; size: NA; D: NA; V: TRBV6-5; DNA: TGTGCCAGCAGTTACTCGAAGTCGAACTTCTACGAGCAGTACTTC; CDR3: CASSYSKSNFYEQYF
J: TRBJ2-1; length: 17; size: few; D: NA; V: TRBV15; DNA: TGTGCCACCAGCACCCGTGGGAACGGGGGGCCATACAATGAGCAGTTCTTC; CDR3: CATSTRGNGGPYNEQFF
J: TRBJ2-3; length: 14; size: NA; D: NA; V: TRBV5-1; DNA: TGCGCCAGCAGCTTAGGGACAATCACAGATACGCAGTATTTT; CDR3: CASSLGTITDTQYF
J: TRBJ1-6; length: 13; size: NA; D: NA; V: TRBV7-3; DNA: TGTGCCAGCAGCCAAGTAAAAAATTCACCCCTCCACTTT; CDR3: CASSQVKNSPLHF
J: TRBJ1-1; length: 14; size: many; D: NA; V: TRBV7-2; DNA: TGTGCCAGCAGCTTTCGGGGGTCGTACACTGAAGCTTTCTTT; CDR3: CASSFRGSYTEAFF
J: TRBJ2-3; length: 13; size: few; D: NA; V: TRBV11-2; DNA: TGTGCCAGCAGCAAGGGAGCGCTAGATACGCAGTATTTT; CDR3: CASSKGALDTQYF
J: TRBJ1-1; length: 17; size: NA; D: TRBD1; V: TRBV7-9; DNA: TGTGCCAGCAGCAGACCCGGTGACAGGGGGATGAACACTGAAGCTTTCTTT; CDR3: CASSRPGDRGMNTEAFF
J: TRBJ2-3; length: 15; size: NA; D: NA; V: TRBV7-2; DNA: TGTGCCAGCAGCTTAGGGGGTCCTAGCACAGATACGCAGTATTTT; CDR3: CASSLGGPSTDTQYF
J: TRBJ2-7; length: 14; size: NA; D: TRBD2; V: TRBV6-6; DNA: TGTGCCAGCAGTTACGGGGGGGTAACCTACGAGCAGTACTTC; CDR3: CASSYGGVTYEQYF
J: TRBJ2-1; length: 15; size: few; D: TRBD2; V: TRBV7-9; DNA: TGTGCCAGCAGCCCGCGGGGGGCAGGTGTGAGTGAGCAGTTCTTC; CDR3: CASSPRGAGVSEQFF
J: TRBJ2-1; length: 16; size: NA; D: NA; V: TRBV27; DNA: TGTGCCAGCAGTGCGCTACTTGGCGGGGGCGGGGATGAGCAGTTCTTC; CDR3: CASSALLGGGGDEQFF
J: TRBJ2-3; length: 15; size: NA; D: TRBD2; V: TRBV4-1; DNA: TGCGCCAGCAGCCGTGGGACTAGCGGCACAGATACGCAGTATTTT; CDR3: CASSRGTSGTDTQYF
J: TRBJ1-1; length: 13; size: NA; D: NA; V: TRBV6-6; DNA: TGTGCCAGCAGTTACGCAGGGGTCACTGAAGCTTTCTTT; CDR3: CASSYAGVTEAFF
J: TRBJ2-5; length: 14; size: few; D: NA; V: TRBV3-1; DNA: TGTGCCAGCAGCCCTACTTGGATCCAAGAGACCCAGTACTTC; CDR3: CASSPTWIQETQYF
J: TRBJ2-5; length: 12; size: few; D: NA; V: TRBV5-1; DNA: TGCGCCAGCAGCGGGAACCAAGAGACCCAGTACTTC; CDR3: CASSGNQETQYF
J: TRBJ2-3; length: 18; size: many; D: NA; V: TRBV12-3/TRBV12-4; DNA: TGTGCCAGCAGTTCACCGGGACATCACGTTCTTCGTGCAGATACGCAGTATTTT; CDR3: CASSSPGHHVLRADTQYF
J: TRBJ1-1; length: 12; size: few; D: NA; V: TRBV12-3/TRBV12-4; DNA: TGTGCCAGCACCCGGGAGGGGGCTGAAGCTTTCTTT; CDR3: CASTREGAEAFF
J: TRBJ2-3; length: 16; size: NA; D: NA; V: TRBV27; DNA: TGTGCCAGCAGTTTATCGATGGGGGGACTCACAGATACGCAGTATTTT; CDR3: CASSLSMGGLTDTQYF
J: TRBJ2-3; length: 15; size: once; D: NA; V: TRBV24-1; DNA: TGTGCCACCAGTGGGAACAGGGTCCACACAGATACGCAGTATTTT; CDR3: CATSGNRVHTDTQYF
J: TRBJ2-7; length: 14; size: NA; D: NA; V: TRBV12-3/TRBV12-4; DNA: TGTGCCAGCAGCACGGGACTCTCGGGCGGTGAGCAGTACTTC; CDR3: CASSTGLSGGEQYF
J: TRBJ2-1; length: 16; size: many; D: NA; V: TRBV12-3/TRBV12-4; DNA: TGTGCCAGCAGTTTAAGGGGCGGGGTATCCTACAATGAGCAGTTCTTC; CDR3: CASSLRGGVSYNEQFF
J: TRBJ2-3; length: 15; size: NA; D: NA; V: TRBV21-1; DNA: TGTGCCAGCAGCAAACACACGGGGGTGGAGGATACGCAGTATTTT; CDR3: CASSKHTGVEDTQYF
J: TRBJ2-3; length: 13; size: many; D: TRBD2; V: TRBV2; DNA: TGTGCCAGCAGTGTCGGGACTACGGGTACGCAGTATTTT; CDR3: CASSVGTTGTQYF
J: TRBJ1-5; length: 16; size: few; D: NA; V: TRBV4-1; DNA: TGCGCCAGCAGCCAAGGTGGCAGTCGAAGCAATCAGCCCCAGCATTTT; CDR3: CASSQGGSRSNQPQHF
J: TRBJ1-5; length: 15; size: many; D: NA; V: TRBV5-1; DNA: TGCGCCAGCAGCTTGGATCCAGGGGTGCGTCAGCCCCAGCATTTT; CDR3: CASSLDPGVRQPQHF
J: TRBJ2-5; length: 15; size: NA; D: TRBD1; V: TRBV20-1; DNA: TGCAGTGCTAGAGATTTCAACAGGGGGATGGAGACCCAGTACTTC; CDR3: CSARDFNRGMETQYF
J: TRBJ2-1; length: 13; size: few; D: TRBD1; V: TRBV7-9; DNA: TGTGCCAGCACGGGACAGGGGAGGCATGAGCAGTTCTTC; CDR3: CASTGQGRHEQFF
J: TRBJ2-1; length: 16; size: few; D: TRBD2; V: TRBV7-2; DNA: TGTGCCAGCAGCTCCCCGGCGGGGGGGCGAGGGAATGAGCAGTTCTTC; CDR3: CASSSPAGGRGNEQFF
J: TRBJ1-4; length: 14; size: NA; D: TRBD1; V: TRBV29-1; DNA: TGCAGCGTTAGAGGGACAGTCCAACCGGAAAAACTGTTTTTT; CDR3: CSVRGTVQPEKLFF
J: TRBJ1-2; length: 13; size: many; D: TRBD1; V: TRBV9; DNA: TGTGCCAGCAGCGCCGGGACAGGGTATGGCTACACCTTC; CDR3: CASSAGTGYGYTF
J: TRBJ2-3; length: 19; size: many; D: NA; V: TRBV20-1; DNA: TGCAGTGCTAGAGAGGCGGACGGGGGGCCTACCCTTATCACAGATACGCAGTATTTT; CDR3: CSAREADGGPTLITDTQYF
J: TRBJ2-3; length: 16; size: many; D: TRBD2; V: TRBV7-6; DNA: TGTGCCAGCAGCCCCCGGGCGGGGGTGGCCACAGATACGCAGTATTTT; CDR3: CASSPRAGVATDTQYF
J: TRBJ1-4; length: 13; size: NA; D: NA; V: TRBV20-1; DNA: TGCAGTGCAAGATGGGCAACTAATGAAAAACTGTTTTTT; CDR3: CSARWATNEKLFF
J: TRBJ2-5; length: 13; size: NA; D: NA; V: TRBV2; DNA: TGTGCCAGCAGTGATGGACAGCAAGAGACCCAGTACTTC; CDR3: CASSDGQQETQYF
J: TRBJ2-5; length: 15; size: many; D: TRBD2; V: TRBV12-3/TRBV12-4; DNA: TGTGCCAGCAGTTTCCGCGGGGGGTTCCAAGAGACCCAGTACTTC; CDR3: CASSFRGGFQETQYF
J: TRBJ1-2; length: 15; size: many; D: NA; V: TRBV9; DNA: TGTGCCAGCAGCGTAGCTACGGCAGGGAACTATGGCTACACCTTC; CDR3: CASSVATAGNYGYTF
J: TRBJ1-5; length: 13; size: few; D: TRBD1; V: TRBV20-1; DNA: TGCAGTGCTAGGGACAGGCTCAATCAGCCCCAGCATTTT; CDR3: CSARDRLNQPQHF
J: TRBJ2-1; length: 15; size: few; D: NA; V: TRBV7-9; DNA: TGTGCCAGCAGCTTAGGGGCAGGGGGGATCAATGAGCAGTTCTTC; CDR3: CASSLGAGGINEQFF
J: TRBJ1-1; length: 13; size: NA; D: NA; V: TRBV25-1; DNA: TGTGCCAGCAGTGCTCGGGGTGGGTACGAAGCTTTCTTT; CDR3: CASSARGGYEAFF
J: TRBJ2-1; length: 13; size: NA; D: NA; V: TRBV6-2/TRBV6-3; DNA: TGTGCCAGCAGTTACGCCTACAGCAATGAGCAGTTCTTC; CDR3: CASSYAYSNEQFF